These 32 T cell receptor beta chains originate from one sample sequenced in a study of cytomegalovirus exposure and HLA in healthy donors. Primers included in the PCR were 60 Vbeta and 13 Jbeta primers. Assay used: immunoSEQ multiplex PCR; TCRdb lists only in-frame clones, some missing. Among around 150,000 clones listed, 70% to 80% were seen once. Sequenced material: PBMCs. Receptors originate from a young man in good health and CMV-seronegative.

The J gene is TRBJ2-2, the V gene TRBV25-1, with 7 bases lining up with TRBD1. Germline V lookup: CDR1 MGHDK, CDR2 SYGVNS. The V segment lost 4 bases and the J segment 0 bases; nucleotides outside the gene matches: 8. This CDR3 has 17 amino acids. The CDR3, as DNA: TGTGCCAGCAGTGCCAGGCAAGGGACAGCGAACACCGGGGAGCTGTTTTTT. It codes for CASSARQGTANTGELFF.

The chain has TRBV28 and TRBJ2-1; no clear D gene. Germline CDR1 MDHEN, CDR2 SYDVKM. CDR3 length: 12 amino acids. V was clipped by 5 bases and J by 1 base, with 3 bases between them. The CDR3 sequence: CASSQSYNEQFF. CDR3 sequence (DNA): TGTGCCAGCAGTCAATCCTACAATGAGCAGTTCTTC.

The chain carries TRBV5-1 and TRBJ2-1; 9 positions match TRBD2. V shed 4 bases, J shed 7 bases, and the junction held 9 bases outside the gene matches. CDR1 and CDR2 from the germline V gene are SGHRS and YFSETQ. This CDR3 has 15 residues. The CDR3 DNA is TGCGCCAGCAGCCCACGGGTAGCGGGAGCTAATGAGCAGTTCTTC. Translating it yields CASSPRVAGANEQFF.

The V gene is TRBV30, the J gene TRBJ2-1; 7 bases map to TRBD1. The CDR3 length is 14 residues. Germline V gene lookup returns CDR1 GTSNPN and CDR2 SVGIG (reference sequence). V was clipped by 0 bases and J by 12 bases; unmatched bases: 11. CDR3 bases: TGTGCCTGGAGTGTATTAGGGGGCCGCGAGGGGCAGTTCTTC. Amino acid sequence: CAWSVLGGREGQFF.

This chain links TRBV6-5 with TRBJ2-4; a weak D match, TRBD2 (5 bases). CDR3 length: 13 residues. Germline CDR1 reads MNHEY; CDR2 reads SVGAGI. V was cut by 5 bases and J by 3 bases, with 8 bases left in between. The chain's CDR3 is CASSPRDKNIQYF. The CDR3, as DNA: TGTGCCAGCAGTCCTCGGGACAAAAACATTCAGTACTTC.

The chain uses TRBV7-9 and TRBJ1-1, with 7 bases fitting TRBD1. The CDR3 has 15 amino acids. Germline V CDR1 and CDR2: SEHNR, FQNEAQ (reference sequence). V lost 5 bases to trimming and J lost 1 base; unmatched junction nucleotides: 7. The CDR3 is CASSLAQGWNTEAFF. The DNA of the CDR3 is TGTGCCAGCAGCCTCGCACAGGGGTGGAACACTGAAGCTTTCTTT.

The chain carries TRBV7-9 and TRBJ2-5; the D is unclear. The closer fit of TRBJ2-7 to the DNA end suggests the J call may be wrong. Germline assignment: CDR1 SEHNR and CDR2 FQNEAQ (reference sequence). The CDR3 has 12 residues. The CDR3 nucleotides read TGTGCCAGCAGCTTAGTTAAATACGAGCAGTACTTC. It encodes CASSLVKYEQYF.

Judged by abundance, this clone is medium-sized. V is TRBV30 and J is TRBJ2-7, with 8 bases identical to TRBD1. V gave up 0 bases and J gave up 5 bases; unmatched junction bases: 3. The CDR3 sequence is 13 residues long. Germline V gene data show CDR1 as GTSNPN and CDR2 as SVGIG (reference sequence). In nucleotides, the CDR3 is TGTGCCTGGAGTGTCGGACAGGGCCACGAGCAGTACTTC. It is translated as CAWSVGQGHEQYF.

The V and J genes are TRBV7-2 and TRBJ2-7; 8 bases map to TRBD2. V was pared by 5 bases and J by 7 bases, with 10 bases of the junction left unmatched. Germline V lookup: CDR1 SGHTA, CDR2 FQGNSA. CDR3 length: 14 amino acids. This chain's CDR3 is CASSESGRIYEQYF. The CDR3 DNA reads TGTGCCAGCAGCGAAAGCGGGAGAATTTATGAGCAGTACTTC.

The V gene is TRBV19, the J gene TRBJ1-5, with a tentative D call TRBD1 (5 bases). CDR3 length: 13 amino acids. V gave up 5 bases and J gave up 3 bases, with 8 bases separating them. Looked up from germline, CDR1 is LNHDA and CDR2 is SQIVND (reference sequence). In DNA form, the CDR3 reads TGTGCCAGTAGTCAGGGTCTCAATCAGCCCCAGCATTTT. This gives the protein CASSQGLNQPQHF.

The chain joins TRBV18 to TRBJ1-1, with a tentative D call TRBD1 (6 bases). CDR1 and CDR2 from the germline V gene are KGHSH and LQKENI. The V end was cut by 3 bases, the J end by 4 bases, with 15 bases between. CDR3 length equals 15 residues. DNA of the CDR3: TGTGCCAGCTCACCCAGACAGGCTTCGGGCACTGAAGCTTTCTTT. Translation gives CASSPRQASGTEAFF. The complete variable domain, with remaining parts taken from reference TRBV18 and TRBJ1-1, reads NAGVMQNPRHLVRRRGQEARLRCSPMKGHSHVYWYRQLPEEGLKFMVYLQKENIIDESGMPKERFSAEFPKEGPSILRIQQVVRGDSAAYFCASSPRQASGTEAFFGQGTRLTVV.

This chain connects TRBV5-4 to TRBJ2-5; TRBD2 matches at 12 bases. V trimming: 1 base; J trimming: 4 bases; junction bases outside the gene matches: 2. CDR1 is SGHNT and CDR2 is YYREEE in the germline V gene (reference sequence). This CDR3 is 15 amino acids long. CDR3 amino acids: CASSLPGLAGETQYF. CDR3 coding DNA: TGTGCCAGCAGCTTGCCGGGACTAGCGGGAGAGACCCAGTACTTC.

V gene TRBV14 combines with J gene TRBJ1-1, with D uncertain. Per germline, CDR1 SGHDN and CDR2 FVKESK. The CDR3 spans 11 residues. With 2 bases removed from V and 6 bases from J, the gap between germline ends came to 4 bases. CDR3: CASSQYSEAFF. The CDR3 DNA reads TGTGCCAGCAGCCAATACTCTGAAGCTTTCTTT.

The chain is built from TRBV5-1 and TRBJ2-7, with TRBD1 identical over 8 bases. CDR3 size: 14 residues. The germline gives CDR1 SGHRS, CDR2 YFSETQ. The ends lost 4 bases at V and 5 bases at J; junction bases unmatched: 8. The CDR3 protein is CASSHGTGPHEQYF. The CDR3, as DNA: TGCGCCAGCAGCCACGGGACAGGTCCCCACGAGCAGTACTTC. Complete variable domain (other parts from reference TRBV5-1 and TRBJ2-7): KAGVTQTPRYLIKTRGQQVTLSCSPISGHRSVSWYQQTPGQGLQFLFEYFSETQRNKGNFPGRFSGRQFSNSRSEMNVSTLELGDSALYLCASSHGTGPHEQYFGPGTRLTVT.

This clone was recorded once. The CDR3 DNA reads TGTGCCAGCAGCCTCAACCCGGAGAATCAGCCCCAGCATTTT. Translated, it gives CASSLNPENQPQHF. V usage is TRBV9 and J usage is TRBJ1-5; D remains unclear. Germline lookup yields CDR1 SGDLS and CDR2 YYNGEE. The length of the CDR3 is 14 residues. Trimming left V 4 bases short and J 4 bases short, with 12 bases between.

The chain is built from TRBV28 and TRBJ1-2; 7 nucleotides match TRBD1. V lost 6 bases and J lost 5; bases outside the gene matches: 6. Germline CDR1 is MDHEN and CDR2 is SYDVKM. The CDR3 extends over 13 amino acids. The CDR3 DNA reads TGTGCCAGCAGCCCCGACAGGGTATATGGCTACACCTTC. Encoded protein: CASSPDRVYGYTF.

The CDR3 region is CASSPRGGGSTEAFF. CDR3 coding DNA: TGTGCCAGCAGCCCTAGGGGGGGAGGGAGCACTGAAGCTTTCTTT. This chain joins TRBV7-9 and TRBJ1-1; D is perhaps TRBD1 (6 bases). This CDR3 contains 15 residues. In germline, CDR1 is SEHNR, CDR2 FQNEAQ (reference sequence). The V gene lost 5 bases and the J gene lost 4 bases, with 17 bases spanning the gap.

The V call is TRBV4-1, the J call TRBJ1-1, with 7 bases fitting TRBD1. The CDR3 extends over 15 amino acids. The germline gives CDR1 MGHRA, CDR2 YSYEKL. The V segment lost 2 bases and the J segment 4 bases; nucleotides outside the gene matches: 7. CDR3 loop: CASSQRQGLGTEAFF. The CDR3 DNA sequence: TGCGCCAGCAGCCAACGACAGGGTTTGGGCACTGAAGCTTTCTTT.

This sequence joins TRBV11-3 and TRBJ2-1; D is undetermined. Trimming cost V 0 bases and J 5 bases, with 5 bases left between them. Looked up from germline, CDR1 is SGHNT and CDR2 is YENEEA. The CDR3 has 13 amino acids. In DNA, the CDR3 is TGTGCCAGCAGCTTAGATTTCGACAATGAGCAGTTCTTC. Amino acids: CASSLDFDNEQFF.

The chain uses TRBV29-1 and TRBJ2-7; 9 bases fit TRBD2. The J segment lost 2 bases and the V segment lost 5 bases, leaving 10 bases of the junction unmatched. The CDR3 is made up of 15 amino acids. Germline V gene sequence: CDR1 SQVTM, CDR2 ANQGSEA. The CDR3 sequence: CSVPLRREGAYEQYF. The CDR3 DNA reads TGCAGCGTTCCCCTGCGGCGGGAGGGGGCCTACGAGCAGTACTTC.

The gene calls are TRBV19 and TRBJ1-5, with D unresolved. The germline gives CDR1 LNHDA, CDR2 SQIVND (reference sequence). This CDR3 region has 15 residues. V was cut by 2 bases and J by 1 base, with 9 bases left in between. The CDR3 nucleotides are TGTGCCAGTAGTATAAGTACGAGAAGCAATCAGCCCCAGCATTTT. Protein product: CASSISTRSNQPQHF.

V is TRBV10-3 and J is TRBJ2-6; D may be TRBD1 (5 bases). Germline-derived CDR1 and CDR2 are ENHRY and SYGVKD. The CDR3 extends over 17 amino acids. Deletions cut 2 bases from V and 2 bases from J, with 13 bases between. The CDR3 DNA sequence: TGTGCCATCAGTGAGGGTGGGGCAGGGACTGGGGCCAACGTCCTGACTTTC. Amino acid sequence: CAISEGGAGTGANVLTF.

This sequence joins TRBV5-6 and TRBJ2-3; D is perhaps TRBD2 (5 bases). The V end lost 0 bases, the J end lost 6 bases, and 8 bases lay between the germline ends. The CDR3 sequence is 13 residues long. CDR1 and CDR2 from the germline V gene are SGHDT and YYEEEE. CDR3 amino acids: CASSLAGLDTQYF. CDR3 DNA: TGTGCCAGCAGCTTGGCGGGGTTGGATACGCAGTATTTT.

The chain employs TRBV7-2 and TRBJ1-1; 7 bases match TRBD1. V was clipped by 4 bases and J by 1 base; unmatched bases: 3. This CDR3 is 14 amino acids long. Germline CDR1 and CDR2: SGHTA and FQGNSA. The CDR3 DNA reads as TGTGCCAGCAGCTGGGGGACAGAGAACACTGAAGCTTTCTTT. Translation gives CASSWGTENTEAFF. The variable domain in full, with the rest retrieved from reference TRBV7-2 and TRBJ1-1, is GAGVSQSPSNKVTEKGKDVELRCDPISGHTALYWYRQSLGQGLEFLIYFQGNSAPDKSGLPSDRFSAERTGGSVSTLTIQRTQQEDSAVYLCASSWGTENTEAFFGQGTRLTVV.

This chain uses TRBV4-1 with TRBJ2-5, with TRBD1 matching 10 bases. Matching the DNA end better, TRBJ2-7 makes the J call doubtful. CDR1 is MGHRA and CDR2 is YSYEKL in the germline V gene. The length of the CDR3 is 15 residues. The CDR3 loop reads CASSQRTGGSYEQYF. The DNA of the CDR3 is TGCGCCAGCAGCCAAAGGACAGGGGGCTCCTACGAGCAGTACTTC.

This chain uses TRBV5-6 with TRBJ2-7; TRBD2 aligns across 13 bases. V dropped 3 bases and J dropped 7; count of bases not matched to a gene: 10. CDR3 length: 16 amino acids. From germline, CDR1 is SGHDT and CDR2 YYEEEE. CDR3 nucleotide sequence: TGTGCCAGCAGCTGGACTAGCGGGAGAAAAAGTAGGGAGCAGTACTTC. Its protein product is CASSWTSGRKSREQYF.

The chain combines TRBV5-4 with TRBJ2-1, with TRBD1 matching over 8 bases. The CDR3 totals 13 residues. Germline V gene sequence: CDR1 SGHNT, CDR2 YYREEE (reference sequence). Trimming at V came to 5 bases and at J to 8 bases, leaving 6 bases not matched to a gene. The CDR3 nucleotides are TGTGCCAGCAGTCGACAGGGGTCGGATGAGCAGTTCTTC. Translating gives CASSRQGSDEQFF.

The chain couples TRBV7-2 to TRBJ1-1; no clear D. CDR1 and CDR2 from the germline V gene are SGHTA and FQGNSA. The CDR3 totals 13 residues. Trimming removed 5 bases from V and 0 bases from J, with 7 bases in between. The CDR3 coding sequence is TGTGCCAGCAGCCCAACTATGAACACTGAAGCTTTCTTT. It is translated as CASSPTMNTEAFF.

The V and J genes are TRBV7-9 and TRBJ2-3; D is possibly TRBD2 (5 bases). The CDR3 has 14 amino acids. V was cut by 5 bases and J by 4 bases, with 13 bases left in between. The germline V gene encodes CDR1 SEHNR and CDR2 FQNEAQ (reference sequence). CDR3 loop: CASSLGLSSDTQYF. The DNA for the CDR3 is TGTGCCAGCAGCCTCGGACTGAGCTCAGATACGCAGTATTTT.

V is TRBV2 and J is TRBJ2-2; TRBD2 matches 7 bases. Trimming removed 4 bases from V and 2 bases from J; junction bases left unmatched: 10. Germline assignment: CDR1 SNHLY and CDR2 FYNNEI. The length of the CDR3 is 17 residues. CDR3 nucleotides: TGTGCCAGCAGTGTCGTTAGGGGCGGGAGAAACACCGGGGAGCTGTTTTTT. It is translated as CASSVVRGGRNTGELFF. Variable domain in full (rest from reference TRBV2 and TRBJ2-2): EPEVTQTPSHQVTQMGQEVILRCVPISNHLYFYWYRQILGQKVEFLVSFYNNEISEKSEIFDDQFSVERPDGSNFTLKIRSTKLEDSAMYFCASSVVRGGRNTGELFFGEGSRLTVL.

The rearrangement links TRBV28 to TRBJ2-3; TRBD2 agrees at 7 bases. The CDR3 is 15 amino acids. J was trimmed by 5 bases and V by 2 bases; bases with no gene match: 7. Per germline, CDR1 MDHEN and CDR2 SYDVKM. The CDR3 nucleotides are TGTGCCAGCAGTTTACGAGCGGGATTAGGAGATACGCAGTATTTT. This translates into CASSLRAGLGDTQYF.

The J gene is TRBJ1-2, the V gene TRBV5-1; perhaps TRBD1 as D (5 bases). V lost 5 bases and J 0 bases, leaving 11 bases between the germline ends. This CDR3 has 14 residues. The germline V gene has CDR1 SGHRS and CDR2 YFSETQ. This chain's CDR3 is CASSPRQTNYGYTF. For the CDR3, the DNA is TGCGCCAGCAGTCCACGACAGACTAACTATGGCTACACCTTC.